This paragraph covers one T cell receptor beta chain sequence. The sample belongs to a study of blood T cell repertoires in COVID-19. Background on the study: Some COVID-19 samples were acute and others convalescent; all came from the United States, Italy and Spain. Sample material is recorded as cDNA or gDNA derived from T cells, B-cell-depleted T cells, or PBMCs.

Trimming left V 1 base short and J 3 bases short, with 16 bases between. Germline loops: CDR1 SEHNR, CDR2 FQNEAQ (reference sequence). The CDR3 covers 16 residues. In the study's own analysis: Amplification of reference gene primers provided the estimated nucleated cell counts. Data came from immunoSEQ multiplex PCR; TCRdb stores just in-frame clones and leaves some out. V and J calls and clone size are as listed in that table; D and trimming were resolved from the DNA. The sample has about 190,000 clones, 70% to 85% seen once; the top ten hold 13%. Sequenced: peripheral blood. The TCR comes from a man aged 50 to 59 who had recovered from COVID-19. This rearrangement joins TRBV7-9 to TRBJ2-7; D perhaps matches TRBD2 (5 bases). CDR3 nucleotides: TGTGCCAGCAGCTTAGAGAGCTGGAGCGCGGGCTACGAGCAGTACTTC. Translating it yields CASSLESWSAGYEQYF.